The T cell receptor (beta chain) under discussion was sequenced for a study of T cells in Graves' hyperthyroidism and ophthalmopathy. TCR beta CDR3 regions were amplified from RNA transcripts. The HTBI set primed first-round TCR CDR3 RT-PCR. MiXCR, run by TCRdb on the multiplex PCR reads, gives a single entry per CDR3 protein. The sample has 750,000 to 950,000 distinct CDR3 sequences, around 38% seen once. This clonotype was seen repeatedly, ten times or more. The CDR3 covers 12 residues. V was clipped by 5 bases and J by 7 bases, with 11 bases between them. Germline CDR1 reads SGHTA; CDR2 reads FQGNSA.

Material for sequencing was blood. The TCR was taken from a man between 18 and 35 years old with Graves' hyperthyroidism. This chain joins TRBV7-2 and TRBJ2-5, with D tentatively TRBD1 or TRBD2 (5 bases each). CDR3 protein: CASSGDVGTQYF. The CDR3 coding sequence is TGTGCCAGCAGCGGGGACGTGGGGACCCAGTACTTC. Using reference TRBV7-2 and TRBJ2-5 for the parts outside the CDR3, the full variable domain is GAGVSQSPSNKVTEKGKDVELRCDPISGHTALYWYRQSLGQGLEFLIYFQGNSAPDKSGLPSDRFSAERTGGSVSTLTIQRTQQEDSAVYLCASSGDVGTQYFGPGTRLLVL.